This TCR beta chain originates from a study of T cell responses to AZD1222 COVID-19 vaccine. The study, taken as a whole, reports: Spike-specific TCRs gained breadth and depth after people received two AZD1222 doses. Donors in the cohort were predominantly white British and more often female, and clonal diversity was possibly underestimated.

CDR3 length equals 14 residues. Germline loops: CDR1 SEHNR, CDR2 FQNEAQ (reference sequence). The germline V and J ends were trimmed by 5 bases and 9 bases, with 19 bases remaining between them. Some clones are missing from TCRdb's copy, which holds only in-frame ones; the method was immunoSEQ multiplex PCR. Found here are 150,000 to 180,000 clones, about 88% of them singletons; the top ten hold approximately 17%. In regard to this clone: Its matching antigen is unknown.

Source: peripheral blood, taken on day 0 of AZD1222 vaccination. This receptor was obtained from an adult in good health. V usage is TRBV7-9 and J usage is TRBJ2-5; TRBD2 is a possible D gene (6 bases). The CDR3 nucleotides are TGTGCCAGCAGCGCCGGGACCTCCAGGAGGGCCCAGTACTTC. As protein: CASSAGTSRRAQYF.